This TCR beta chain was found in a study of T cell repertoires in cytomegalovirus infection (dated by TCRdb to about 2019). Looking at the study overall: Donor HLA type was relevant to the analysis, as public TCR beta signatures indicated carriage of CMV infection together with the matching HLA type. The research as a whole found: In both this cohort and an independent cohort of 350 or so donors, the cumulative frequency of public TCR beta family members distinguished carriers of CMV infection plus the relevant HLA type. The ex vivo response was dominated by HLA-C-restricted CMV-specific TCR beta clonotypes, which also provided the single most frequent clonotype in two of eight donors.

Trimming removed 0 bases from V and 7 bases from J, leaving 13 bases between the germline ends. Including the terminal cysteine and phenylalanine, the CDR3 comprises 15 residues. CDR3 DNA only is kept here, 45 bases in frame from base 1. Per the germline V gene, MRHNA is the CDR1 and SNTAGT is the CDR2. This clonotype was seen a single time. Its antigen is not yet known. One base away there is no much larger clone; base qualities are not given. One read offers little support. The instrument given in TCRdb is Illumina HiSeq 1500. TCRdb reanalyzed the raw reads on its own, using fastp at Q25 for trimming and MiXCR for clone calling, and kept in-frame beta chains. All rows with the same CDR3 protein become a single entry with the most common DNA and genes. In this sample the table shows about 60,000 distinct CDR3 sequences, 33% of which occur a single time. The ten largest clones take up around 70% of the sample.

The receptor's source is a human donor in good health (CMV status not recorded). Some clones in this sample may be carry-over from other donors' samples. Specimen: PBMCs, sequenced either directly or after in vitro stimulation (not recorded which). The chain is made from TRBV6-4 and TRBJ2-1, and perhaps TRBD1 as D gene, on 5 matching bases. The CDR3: CASSDSNRPGNEQFF. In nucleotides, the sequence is TGTGCCAGCAGTGACTCCAACAGGCCCGGGAATGAGCAGTTCTTC.